The 23 T cell receptor beta chains listed next were all sequenced from one sample in a study of blood T cell repertoires in COVID-19. TCRdb keeps only in-frame clones here, not all; method: immunoSEQ multiplex PCR. This table has about 74,000 clones, roughly four fifths appearing once. Sequenced sample: peripheral blood. All receptors derive from a man aged 65 to 79 with acute or convalescent COVID-19.

The chain couples TRBV7-9 to TRBJ2-5; D unclear. Germline loops: CDR1 SEHNR, CDR2 FQNEAQ (reference sequence). The CDR3 contains 14 residues. Trimming cost V 2 bases and J 1 base, with 8 bases left between them. The chain's CDR3 is CASSLYTVQETQYF. CDR3 coding DNA: TGTGCCAGCAGCTTATACACAGTCCAAGAGACCCAGTACTTC. The variable domain in full, with the rest retrieved from reference TRBV7-9 and TRBJ2-5, is DTGVSQNPRHKITKRGQNVTFRCDPISEHNRLYWYRQTLGQGPEFLTYFQNEAQLEKSRLLSDRFSAERPKGSFSTLEIQRTEQGDSAMYLCASSLYTVQETQYFGPGTRLLVL.

The V gene is TRBV7-9, the J gene TRBJ1-6; D remains unclear. The CDR3 covers 14 residues. The germline V gene encodes CDR1 SEHNR and CDR2 FQNEAQ (reference sequence). Deletions cut 3 bases from V and 0 bases from J, with 3 bases between. CDR3 nucleotide sequence: TGTGCCAGCAGCTTGAGCTCCTATAATTCACCCCTCCACTTT. Its protein is CASSLSSYNSPLHF.

V gene TRBV7-2 combines with J gene TRBJ1-1; D uncertain. Germline V gene lookup returns CDR1 SGHTA and CDR2 FQGNSA. V lost 4 bases, J lost 7 bases, and 16 bases lay in between. This CDR3 comprises 14 residues. CDR3 nucleotides: TGTGCCAGCAGCTCCTACCGAGCTCTGAATGAAGCTTTCTTT. This gives the protein CASSSYRALNEAFF.

The chain uses TRBV12-3 or TRBV12-4 and TRBJ1-2, with unresolved D. This CDR3 spans 12 amino acids. V was shortened by 1 base and J by 6 bases, with 6 bases between the two germline ends. CDR3 DNA sequence: TGTGCCAGCAGTTTAGTGGGAGATGGCTACACCTTC. Its protein is CASSLVGDGYTF.

This clone was observed a handful of times. V gene TRBV19 combines with J gene TRBJ1-3; D might be TRBD1 (5 bases). Deletions cut 8 bases from V and 1 base from J, with 12 bases between. Germline lookup yields CDR1 LNHDA and CDR2 SQIVND (reference sequence). The CDR3 extends over 14 amino acids. The CDR3 loop is CASAAGPSGNTIYF. CDR3 DNA: TGTGCCAGTGCAGCAGGGCCTTCTGGAAACACCATATATTTT.

This clone was found a few times. The chain joins TRBV9 to TRBJ2-7, with TRBD1 matching over 7 bases. With V trimmed by 3 bases and J by 0 bases, 6 bases remained unmatched. Germline CDR1 reads SGDLS; CDR2 reads YYNGEE. The CDR3 is 15 amino acids. The CDR3: CASSERQGFSYEQYF. As DNA, the CDR3 is TGTGCCAGCAGCGAAAGACAGGGCTTCTCCTACGAGCAGTACTTC.

This clone was found once. V is TRBV6-5 and J is TRBJ2-7; D possibly corresponds to TRBD1 (5 bases). CDR3 length: 15 residues. Germline lookup yields CDR1 MNHEY and CDR2 SVGAGI. V was trimmed by 3 bases and J by 0 bases, leaving 12 bases between them. The CDR3 protein is CASSYGYRSSYEQYF. As DNA, the CDR3 is TGTGCCAGCAGTTATGGGTACAGGAGCTCCTACGAGCAGTACTTC.

This chain uses TRBV5-1 with TRBJ2-4, with unresolved D. The CDR3 extends over 12 amino acids. V lost 4 bases and J 8 bases, leaving 10 bases between the germline ends. The germline gives CDR1 SGHRS, CDR2 YFSETQ. The CDR3 sequence is CASSAPPDIQYF. For the CDR3, the DNA is TGCGCCAGCAGCGCCCCCCCAGACATTCAGTACTTC.

V gene TRBV10-1 combines with J gene TRBJ1-1, with 8 bases lining up with TRBD1. The V segment lost 4 bases and the J segment 1 base; nucleotides outside the gene matches: 2. Germline values: CDR1 WNHNN, CDR2 SYGVQD (reference sequence). The CDR3 is 14 residues long. Here the CDR3 DNA reads TGCGCCAGCAGTGGACAGGGGAAGAACACTGAAGCTTTCTTT. Residues: CASSGQGKNTEAFF.

This clone was detected a few times. J is TRBJ2-5 and V is TRBV11-1; TRBD2 agrees at 15 bases. J gave up 5 bases and V 4 bases, and 5 bases lay outside the gene matches. Germline lookup yields CDR1 SGHAT and CDR2 FQDESV (reference sequence). This CDR3 is built from 16 residues. The DNA of the CDR3 is TGTGCCAGCAGCTGGGCCGGACTAGCGGGGGGGGAGACCCAGTACTTC. Its protein is CASSWAGLAGGETQYF.

Details on this clone: At one end the junction does not follow the germline gene, possibly because of a read error. This chain uses TRBV3-1 (or the pseudogene TRBV3-2) with TRBJ2-7, with a weak D call TRBD1 (5 bases). This CDR3 has 13 residues. Germline values: CDR1 LGHDT, CDR2 YNNKEL (reference sequence). CDR3 region: CASSPDSGRGSFF. The CDR3 DNA follows: TGTGCCAGCAGTCCAGATTCCGGAAGGGGCAGCTTTTTC.

The chain combines TRBV27 with TRBJ2-2; TRBD2 is a possible D gene (5 bases). Germline CDR1 and CDR2: MNHEY and SMNVEV (reference sequence). Trimming took 0 bases from V and 1 from J, leaving 9 bases between them. The CDR3 has 16 residues. The CDR3 sequence: CASSLSVGMNTGELFF. The CDR3 DNA sequence: TGTGCCAGCAGTTTATCAGTCGGGATGAACACCGGGGAGCTGTTTTTT.

Notes on this clone: This specimen includes other DNA sequences encoding the same CDR3. The genes are TRBV29-1 and TRBJ2-7; D perhaps matches TRBD1 (6 bases). Germline values: CDR1 SQVTM, CDR2 ANQGSEA. The V end was cut by 5 bases, the J end by 4 bases, with 12 bases between. This CDR3 is 12 amino acids long. CDR3 residues: CSVSGGPYEQYF. The CDR3 DNA follows: TGCAGCGTTAGTGGGGGCCCTTACGAGCAGTACTTC.

This rearrangement joins TRBV5-1 to TRBJ2-1, with 10 positions matching TRBD2. The length of the CDR3 is 17 residues. The V and J ends lost 3 bases and 3 bases, in that order; junction bases with no gene match: 9. The germline CDR1 and CDR2 sequences are SGHRS and YFSETQ. CDR3 in amino acids: CASSSFSGLADYNEQFF. CDR3 sequence (DNA): TGCGCCAGCAGCTCCTTTTCCGGACTAGCGGACTACAATGAGCAGTTCTTC.

This clone was found once. The chain's CDR3 is CASSSQGSGNEKLFF. In DNA form, the CDR3 reads TGCGCCAGCAGCTCCCAGGGGTCGGGTAATGAAAAACTGTTTTTT. The chain joins TRBV5-1 to TRBJ1-4; maybe TRBD1 (6 bases). This CDR3 is 15 amino acids long. CDR1 SGHRS and CDR2 YFSETQ come from the germline V gene. Trimming took 3 bases from V and 4 from J, leaving 13 bases between them.

This clone was detected once. This chain links TRBV28 with TRBJ1-3; 7 nucleotides match TRBD1. Germline assignment: CDR1 MDHEN and CDR2 SYDVKM. The CDR3 runs to 17 residues. Losses at the gene ends were 1 base for V and 0 bases for J; bases not matched to a gene: 6. CDR3 region: CASSLSPGQISGNTIYF. In DNA form, the CDR3 reads TGTGCCAGCAGTTTATCCCCGGGACAGATCTCTGGAAACACCATATATTTT.

The V call is TRBV5-1, the J call TRBJ2-1; the D gene is possibly TRBD2 (6 bases). The CDR3 covers 14 residues. CDR1 SGHRS and CDR2 YFSETQ come from the germline V gene. V dropped 4 bases and J dropped 10 bases, with 18 bases sitting between them. CDR3 sequence: CASSTRDSGGEQFF. For the CDR3, the DNA is TGCGCCAGCAGCACCCGGGACTCCGGGGGAGAGCAGTTCTTC.

The V and J genes are TRBV28 and TRBJ1-5; possibly TRBD1 for D (6 bases). Germline V CDR1 and CDR2: MDHEN, SYDVKM. Trimming removed 4 bases at V and 5 bases at J, with 15 bases between. The CDR3 extends over 15 amino acids. The CDR3 protein is CASSSRQVWYQPQHF. The CDR3 nucleotides are TGTGCCAGCAGTTCCCGACAGGTTTGGTATCAGCCCCAGCATTTT.

The J gene is TRBJ2-1, the V gene TRBV5-8; no definite D call. Trimming took 7 bases from V and 7 from J, leaving 9 bases between them. The CDR3 runs 11 residues. Per the germline V gene, CDR1 is SGHTS and CDR2 is YDEGEE. The CDR3 DNA reads as TGTGCCAGCCAACTCTGGAATGAGCAGTTCTTC. As protein: CASQLWNEQFF.

V and J are TRBV11-2 and TRBJ2-7; 8 nucleotides line up with TRBD2. Germline trimming cut 6 bases from V and 7 bases from J; bases unmatched to any gene: 11. CDR1 SGHAT and CDR2 FQNNGV come from the germline V gene. The CDR3 runs 14 residues. Written as DNA, the CDR3 is TGTGCCAGCAGAAAGCCGGGAGGGCCGGGGGAGCAGTACTTC. The encoded protein is CASRKPGGPGEQYF.

This chain uses TRBV6-5 with TRBJ2-1; 12 nucleotides match TRBD2. V lost 5 bases to trimming and J lost 3 bases; unmatched junction nucleotides: 2. Germline CDR1 MNHEY, CDR2 SVGAGI. The CDR3 is 15 residues long. The DNA of the CDR3 is TGTGCCAGCAGTCGGACTAGCGGGGACTACAATGAGCAGTTCTTC. Encoded protein: CASSRTSGDYNEQFF.

This chain links TRBV6-5 with TRBJ2-6; D remains ambiguous. The CDR3 loop spans 13 amino acids. CDR1 MNHEY and CDR2 SVGAGI come from the germline V gene. CDR3 loop: CACHAPGANVLTF. The CDR3 nucleotides are TGTGCATGCCACGCGCCCGGGGCCAACGTCCTGACTTTC.

The genes are TRBV7-9 and TRBJ1-5; no reliable D call. From germline, CDR1 is SEHNR and CDR2 FQNEAQ (reference sequence). V gave up 5 bases and J gave up 7 bases, with 18 bases separating them. CDR3 length: 15 residues. The CDR3 sequence: CASSALAGELQPQHF. CDR3 DNA sequence: TGTGCCAGCAGCGCCCTGGCAGGCGAACTGCAGCCCCAGCATTTT.